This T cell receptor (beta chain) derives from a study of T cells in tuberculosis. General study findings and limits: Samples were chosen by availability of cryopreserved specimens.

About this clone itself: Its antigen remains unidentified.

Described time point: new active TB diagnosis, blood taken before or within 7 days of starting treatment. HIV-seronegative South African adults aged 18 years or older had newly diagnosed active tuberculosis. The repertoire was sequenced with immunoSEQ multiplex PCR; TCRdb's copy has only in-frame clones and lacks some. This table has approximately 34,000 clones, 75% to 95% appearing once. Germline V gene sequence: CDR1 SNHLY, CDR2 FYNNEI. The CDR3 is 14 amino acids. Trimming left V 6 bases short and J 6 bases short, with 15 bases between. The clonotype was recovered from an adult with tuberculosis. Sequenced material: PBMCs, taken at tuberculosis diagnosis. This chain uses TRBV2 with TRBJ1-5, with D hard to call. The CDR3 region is CASSRQEGSQPQHF. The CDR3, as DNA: TGTGCCAGCAGCAGACAAGAAGGTAGTCAGCCCCAGCATTTT.